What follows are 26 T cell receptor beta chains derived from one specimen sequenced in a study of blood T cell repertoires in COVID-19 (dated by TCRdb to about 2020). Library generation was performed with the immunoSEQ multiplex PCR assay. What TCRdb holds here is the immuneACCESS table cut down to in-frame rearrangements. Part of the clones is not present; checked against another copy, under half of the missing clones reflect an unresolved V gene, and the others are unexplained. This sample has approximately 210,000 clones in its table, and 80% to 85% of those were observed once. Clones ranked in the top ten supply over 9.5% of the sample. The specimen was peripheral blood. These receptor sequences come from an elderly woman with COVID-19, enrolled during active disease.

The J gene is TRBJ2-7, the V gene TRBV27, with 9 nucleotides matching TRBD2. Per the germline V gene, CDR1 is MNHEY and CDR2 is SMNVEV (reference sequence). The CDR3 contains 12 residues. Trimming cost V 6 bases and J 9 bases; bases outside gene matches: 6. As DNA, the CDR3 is TGTGCCAGCAGCGATACACTAGCGGGGCAGTACGTC. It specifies CASSDTLAGQYV.

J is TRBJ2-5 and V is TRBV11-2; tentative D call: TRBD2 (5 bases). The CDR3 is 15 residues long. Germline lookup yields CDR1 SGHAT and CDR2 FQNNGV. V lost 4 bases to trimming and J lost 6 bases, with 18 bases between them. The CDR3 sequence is CASSSQSAGGQTQYF. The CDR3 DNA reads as TGTGCCAGCAGCTCCCAAAGTGCCGGAGGCCAGACCCAGTACTTC.

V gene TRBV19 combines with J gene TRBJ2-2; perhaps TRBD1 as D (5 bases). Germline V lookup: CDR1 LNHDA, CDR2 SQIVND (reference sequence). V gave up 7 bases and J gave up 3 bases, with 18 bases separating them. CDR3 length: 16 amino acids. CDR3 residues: CASTNTWRRDTGELFF. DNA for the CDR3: TGTGCCAGTACTAATACCTGGCGCAGGGACACCGGGGAGCTGTTTTTT.

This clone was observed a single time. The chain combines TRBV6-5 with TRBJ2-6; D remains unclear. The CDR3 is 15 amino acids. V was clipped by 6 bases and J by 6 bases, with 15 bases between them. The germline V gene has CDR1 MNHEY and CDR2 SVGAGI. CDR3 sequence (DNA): TGTGCCAGCAGCCAACAATTGGGCGCGGCCAACGTCCTGACTTTC. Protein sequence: CASSQQLGAANVLTF.

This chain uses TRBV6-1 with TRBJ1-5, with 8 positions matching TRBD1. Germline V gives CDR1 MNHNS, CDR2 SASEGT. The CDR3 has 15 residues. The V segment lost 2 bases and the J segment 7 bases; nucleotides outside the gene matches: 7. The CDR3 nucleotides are TGTGCCAGCAGTGAAATGCAGGGGGCCGGGCAGCCCCAGCATTTT. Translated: CASSEMQGAGQPQHF.

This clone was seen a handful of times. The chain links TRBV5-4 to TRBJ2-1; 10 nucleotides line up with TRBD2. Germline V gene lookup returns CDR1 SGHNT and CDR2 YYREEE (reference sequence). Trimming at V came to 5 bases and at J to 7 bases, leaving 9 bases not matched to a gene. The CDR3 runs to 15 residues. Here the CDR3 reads CASRGSGGGVNEQFF. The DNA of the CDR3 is TGTGCCAGCAGAGGGAGCGGGGGGGGTGTAAATGAGCAGTTCTTC.

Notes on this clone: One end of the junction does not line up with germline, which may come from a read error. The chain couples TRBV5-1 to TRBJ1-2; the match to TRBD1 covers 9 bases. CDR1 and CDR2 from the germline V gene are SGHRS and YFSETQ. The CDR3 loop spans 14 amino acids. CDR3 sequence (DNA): TGCGCCAGCAGTTTGGGGACAGGGACCTATGGCTACACCTTC. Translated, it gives CASSLGTGTYGYTF.

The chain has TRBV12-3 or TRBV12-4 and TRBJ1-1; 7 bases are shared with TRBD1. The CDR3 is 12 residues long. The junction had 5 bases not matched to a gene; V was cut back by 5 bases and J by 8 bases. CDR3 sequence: CASSRRQGEAFF. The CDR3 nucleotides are TGTGCCAGCAGTCGTAGACAGGGAGAAGCTTTCTTT.

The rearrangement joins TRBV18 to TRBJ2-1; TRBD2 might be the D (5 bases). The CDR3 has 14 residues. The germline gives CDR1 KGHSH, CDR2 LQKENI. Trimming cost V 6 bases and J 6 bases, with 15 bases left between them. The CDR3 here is CASSDGIISNEQFF. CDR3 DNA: TGTGCCAGCTCGGACGGGATTATAAGCAATGAGCAGTTCTTC.

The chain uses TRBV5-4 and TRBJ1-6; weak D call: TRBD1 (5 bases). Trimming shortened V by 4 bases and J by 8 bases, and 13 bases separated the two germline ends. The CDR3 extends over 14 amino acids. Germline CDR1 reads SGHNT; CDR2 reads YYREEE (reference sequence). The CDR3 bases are TGTGCCAGCAGCCGGGGGGGTACAGATTCACCCCTCCACTTT. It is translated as CASSRGGTDSPLHF.

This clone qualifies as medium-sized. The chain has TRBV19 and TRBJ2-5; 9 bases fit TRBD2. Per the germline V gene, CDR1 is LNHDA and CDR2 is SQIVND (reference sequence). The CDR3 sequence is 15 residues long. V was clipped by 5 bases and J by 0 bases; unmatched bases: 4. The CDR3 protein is CASSSIAGDQETQYF. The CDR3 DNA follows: TGTGCCAGTAGTTCCATAGCGGGGGACCAAGAGACCCAGTACTTC.

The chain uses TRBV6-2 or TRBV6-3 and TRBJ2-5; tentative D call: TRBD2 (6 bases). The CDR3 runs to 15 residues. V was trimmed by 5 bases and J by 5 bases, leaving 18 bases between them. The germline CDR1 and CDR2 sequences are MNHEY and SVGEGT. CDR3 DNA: TGTGCCAGCAGTAACGGACTACGCACCTCCGAGACCCAGTACTTC. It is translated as CASSNGLRTSETQYF.

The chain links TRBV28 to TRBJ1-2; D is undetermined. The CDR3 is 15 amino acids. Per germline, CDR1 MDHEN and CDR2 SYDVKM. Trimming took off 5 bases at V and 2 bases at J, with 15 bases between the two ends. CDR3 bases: TGTGCCAGCAGTCCCACAGAACGGTTGAACTATGGCTACACCTTC. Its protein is CASSPTERLNYGYTF.

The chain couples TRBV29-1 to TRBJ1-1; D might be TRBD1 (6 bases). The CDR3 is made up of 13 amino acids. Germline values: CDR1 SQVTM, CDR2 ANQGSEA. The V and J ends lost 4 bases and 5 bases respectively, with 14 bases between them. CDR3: CSVGMRQGTEAFF. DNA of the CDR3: TGCAGCGTTGGGATGAGGCAGGGGACTGAAGCTTTCTTT. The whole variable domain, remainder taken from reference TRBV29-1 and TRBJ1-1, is SAVISQKPSRDICQRGTSLTIQCQVDSQVTMMFWYRQQPGQSLTLIATANQGSEATYESGFVIDKFPISRPNLTFSTLTVSNMSPEDSSIYLCSVGMRQGTEAFFGQGTRLTVV.

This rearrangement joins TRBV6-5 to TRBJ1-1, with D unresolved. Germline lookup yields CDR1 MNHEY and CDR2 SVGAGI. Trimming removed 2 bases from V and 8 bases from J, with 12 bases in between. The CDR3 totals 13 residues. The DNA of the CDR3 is TGTGCCAGCAGTTACACAGTTGCAAACGAAGCTTTCTTT. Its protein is CASSYTVANEAFF.

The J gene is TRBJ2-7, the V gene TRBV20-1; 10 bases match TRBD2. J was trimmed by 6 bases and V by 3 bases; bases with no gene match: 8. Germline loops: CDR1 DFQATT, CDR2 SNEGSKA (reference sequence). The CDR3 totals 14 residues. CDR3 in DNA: TGCAGTGCTAGTGGAGCGGGGGGGCCGATCGAGCAGTACGTC. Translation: CSASGAGGPIEQYV.

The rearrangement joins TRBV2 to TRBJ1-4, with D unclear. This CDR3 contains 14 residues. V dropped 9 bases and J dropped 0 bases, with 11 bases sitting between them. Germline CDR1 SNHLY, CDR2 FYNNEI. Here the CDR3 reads CASHYKATNEKLFF. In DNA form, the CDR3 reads TGTGCCAGTCACTATAAGGCAACTAATGAAAAACTGTTTTTT.

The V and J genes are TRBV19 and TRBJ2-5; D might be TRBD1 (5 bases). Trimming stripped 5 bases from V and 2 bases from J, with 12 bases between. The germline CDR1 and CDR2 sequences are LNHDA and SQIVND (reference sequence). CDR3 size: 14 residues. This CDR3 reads CASSQQVAQETQYF. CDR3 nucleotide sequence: TGTGCCAGTAGTCAACAGGTGGCGCAAGAGACCCAGTACTTC.

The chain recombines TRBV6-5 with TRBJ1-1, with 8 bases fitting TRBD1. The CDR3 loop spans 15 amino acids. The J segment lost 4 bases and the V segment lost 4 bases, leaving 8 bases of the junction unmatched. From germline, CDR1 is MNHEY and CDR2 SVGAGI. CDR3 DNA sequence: TGTGCCAGCAGTTCGGCCTCCAGGGGGCCCACTGAAGCTTTCTTT. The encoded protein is CASSSASRGPTEAFF.

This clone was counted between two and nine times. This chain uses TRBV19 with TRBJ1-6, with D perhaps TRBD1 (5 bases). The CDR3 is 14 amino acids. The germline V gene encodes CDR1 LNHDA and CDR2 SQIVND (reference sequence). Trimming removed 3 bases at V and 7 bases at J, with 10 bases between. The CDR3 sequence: CASSISTENSPLHF. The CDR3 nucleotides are TGTGCCAGTAGTATCTCGACAGAAAATTCACCCCTCCACTTT.

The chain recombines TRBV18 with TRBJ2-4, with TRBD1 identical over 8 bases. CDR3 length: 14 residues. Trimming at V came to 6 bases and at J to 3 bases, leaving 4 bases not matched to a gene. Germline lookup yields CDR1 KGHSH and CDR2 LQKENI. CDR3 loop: CASSLDRGKNIQYF. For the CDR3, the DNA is TGTGCCAGCTCCCTCGACAGGGGCAAAAACATTCAGTACTTC.

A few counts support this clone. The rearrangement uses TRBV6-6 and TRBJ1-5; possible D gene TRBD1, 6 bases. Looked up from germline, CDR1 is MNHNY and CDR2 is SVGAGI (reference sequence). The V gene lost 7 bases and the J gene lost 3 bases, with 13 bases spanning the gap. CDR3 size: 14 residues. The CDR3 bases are TGTGCCAGCAAGGGGGGGGCTCCCAATCAGCCCCAGCATTTT. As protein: CASKGGAPNQPQHF.

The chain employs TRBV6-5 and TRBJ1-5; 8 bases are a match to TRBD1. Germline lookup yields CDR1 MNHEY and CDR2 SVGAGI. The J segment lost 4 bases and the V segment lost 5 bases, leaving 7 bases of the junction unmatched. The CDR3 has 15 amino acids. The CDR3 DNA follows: TGTGCCAGCAGTCCCGGGACAGGTACTAATCAGCCCCAGCATTTT. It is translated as CASSPGTGTNQPQHF.

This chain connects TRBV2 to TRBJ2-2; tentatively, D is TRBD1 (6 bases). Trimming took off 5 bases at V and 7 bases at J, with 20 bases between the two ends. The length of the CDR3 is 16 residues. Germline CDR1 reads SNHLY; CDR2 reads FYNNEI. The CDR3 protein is CASSPQGFGLIGELFF. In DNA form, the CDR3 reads TGTGCCAGCAGTCCACAGGGTTTCGGTTTAATCGGGGAGCTGTTTTTT.

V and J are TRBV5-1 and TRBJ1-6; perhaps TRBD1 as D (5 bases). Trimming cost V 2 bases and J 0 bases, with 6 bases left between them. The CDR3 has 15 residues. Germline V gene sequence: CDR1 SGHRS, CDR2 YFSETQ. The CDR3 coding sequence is TGCGCCAGCAGCTTCGACAGCTCCTATAATTCACCCCTCCACTTT. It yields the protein CASSFDSSYNSPLHF. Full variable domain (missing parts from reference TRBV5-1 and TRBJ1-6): KAGVTQTPRYLIKTRGQQVTLSCSPISGHRSVSWYQQTPGQGLQFLFEYFSETQRNKGNFPGRFSGRQFSNSRSEMNVSTLELGDSALYLCASSFDSSYNSPLHFGNGTRLTVT.

CDR3 loop: CASSFQGPGELFF. The DNA for the CDR3 is TGTGCCAGCAGCTTTCAGGGCCCCGGGGAGCTGTTTTTT. J is TRBJ2-2 and V is TRBV5-4; a possible D gene is TRBD1 (5 bases). CDR1 SGHNT and CDR2 YYREEE come from the germline V gene (reference sequence). V dropped 2 bases and J dropped 6 bases, with 8 bases sitting between them. The CDR3 length is 13 residues. Based on the CDR3 plus reference TRBV5-4 and TRBJ2-2, the full variable domain is ETGVTQSPTHLIKTRGQQVTLRCSSQSGHNTVSWYQQALGQGPQFIFQYYREEENGRGNFPPRFSGLQFPNYSSELNVNALELDDSALYLCASSFQGPGELFFGEGSRLTVL.